One sample yielded the 8 T cell receptor beta chains listed below, sequenced in a study of blood T cell repertoires in COVID-19. The protocol was immunoSEQ multiplex PCR, while the TCRdb copy is restricted to in-frame clones and leaves out a portion. Among about 200,000 clones listed, 75% to 85% were seen once. The sequencing sample was made of PBMCs or T cells enriched from blood (not recorded which). Every receptor here comes from a man aged 35 to 55 who had recovered from COVID-19.

This clone has only one observation. This chain joins TRBV30 and TRBJ2-2; possible D gene TRBD1, 5 bases. The CDR3 has 13 residues. The V gene lost 0 bases and the J gene lost 13 bases, with 15 bases spanning the gap. CDR1 and CDR2 (germline): GTSNPN, SVGIG (reference sequence). The CDR3 DNA sequence: TGTGCCTGGAGTGTAGGGGTTCGAGTCGCGCTGTTTTTT. As protein: CAWSVGVRVALFF.

In its sample, this clone was seen a few times. The CDR3 coding sequence is TGTGCCAGCGCCACAAGGGCAGGGGTTAACTATGGCTACACCTTC. It translates to CASATRAGVNYGYTF. The rearrangement joins TRBV27 to TRBJ1-2; tentatively, D is TRBD1 (6 bases). CDR3 length: 15 residues. Trimming pared 8 bases from V and 1 base from J, leaving 17 bases between. The germline CDR1 and CDR2 sequences are MNHEY and SMNVEV (reference sequence).

The V call is TRBV7-9, the J call TRBJ1-1; tentative D call: TRBD1 (6 bases). V shed 5 bases and J shed 8 bases, with 12 bases lying between them. The CDR3 has 12 residues. Germline V lookup: CDR1 SEHNR, CDR2 FQNEAQ (reference sequence). Here the CDR3 reads CASSVRTGEAFF. The CDR3 nucleotides are TGTGCCAGCAGCGTAAGAACAGGGGAAGCTTTCTTT.

Note on this clone: This sample also contains other DNA sequences that code for the same CDR3. The chain employs TRBV29-1 and TRBJ2-1, with TRBD2 as a possible D gene (5 bases). V lost 6 bases to trimming and J lost 0 bases, with 9 bases between them. The germline V gene encodes CDR1 SQVTM and CDR2 ANQGSEA. There are 13 residues in the CDR3. The DNA of the CDR3 is TGCAGCGTCCGAGGGAACTCCTACAATGAGCAGTTCTTC. This encodes CSVRGNSYNEQFF.

The chain joins TRBV5-6 to TRBJ2-7, with D perhaps TRBD2 (5 bases). This CDR3 is 12 amino acids long. The V end was cut by 6 bases, the J end by 2 bases, with 9 bases between. CDR1 and CDR2 from the germline V gene are SGHDT and YYEEEE. This CDR3 reads CASTKRTYEQYF. For the CDR3, the DNA is TGTGCCAGCACCAAGCGGACCTACGAGCAGTACTTC.

The rearrangement links TRBV19 to TRBJ1-5, with unresolved D. The CDR3 is 13 amino acids. Germline V lookup: CDR1 LNHDA, CDR2 SQIVND (reference sequence). Trimming pared 7 bases from V and 9 bases from J, leaving 16 bases between. CDR3 loop: CASNQARQGPQHF. DNA for the CDR3: TGTGCCAGTAACCAGGCCCGCCAAGGGCCCCAGCATTTT.

V is TRBV28 and J is TRBJ2-4; 8 positions agree with TRBD2. Germline values: CDR1 MDHEN, CDR2 SYDVKM. The CDR3 has 14 residues. The V gene end was trimmed by 6 bases and the J gene end by 1 base; junction bases not matched to a gene: 2. CDR3 coding DNA: TGTGCCAGCAGAAGCGGGAGTGCCAAAAACATTCAGTACTTC. This encodes CASRSGSAKNIQYF.

This chain links TRBV3-1 (or the pseudogene TRBV3-2) with TRBJ2-2, with 8 bases aligning to TRBD2. Germline lookup yields CDR1 LGHDT and CDR2 YNNKEL (reference sequence). The CDR3 has 18 residues. V gave up 3 bases and J gave up 7 bases; unmatched junction bases: 16. The CDR3 nucleotides are TGTGCCAGCAGCCATGAGCGCCCGAGTGGGCGGGAGGTCGGGGAGCTGTTTTTT. It codes for CASSHERPSGREVGELFF.